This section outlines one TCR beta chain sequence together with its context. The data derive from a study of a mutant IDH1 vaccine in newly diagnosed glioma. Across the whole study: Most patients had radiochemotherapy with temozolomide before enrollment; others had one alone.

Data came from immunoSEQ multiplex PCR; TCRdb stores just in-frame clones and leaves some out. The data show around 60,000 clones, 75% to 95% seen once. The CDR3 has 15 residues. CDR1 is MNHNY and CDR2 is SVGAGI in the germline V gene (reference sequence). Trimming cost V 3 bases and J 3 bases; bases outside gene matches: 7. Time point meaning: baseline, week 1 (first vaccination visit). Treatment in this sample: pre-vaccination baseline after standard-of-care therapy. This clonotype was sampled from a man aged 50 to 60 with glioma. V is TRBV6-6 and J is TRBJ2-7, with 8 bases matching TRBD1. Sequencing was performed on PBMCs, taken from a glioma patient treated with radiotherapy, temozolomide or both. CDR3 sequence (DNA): TGTGCCAGCAGTTATCCGGTACAGGGGGTCTACGAGCAGTACTTC. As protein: CASSYPVQGVYEQYF.